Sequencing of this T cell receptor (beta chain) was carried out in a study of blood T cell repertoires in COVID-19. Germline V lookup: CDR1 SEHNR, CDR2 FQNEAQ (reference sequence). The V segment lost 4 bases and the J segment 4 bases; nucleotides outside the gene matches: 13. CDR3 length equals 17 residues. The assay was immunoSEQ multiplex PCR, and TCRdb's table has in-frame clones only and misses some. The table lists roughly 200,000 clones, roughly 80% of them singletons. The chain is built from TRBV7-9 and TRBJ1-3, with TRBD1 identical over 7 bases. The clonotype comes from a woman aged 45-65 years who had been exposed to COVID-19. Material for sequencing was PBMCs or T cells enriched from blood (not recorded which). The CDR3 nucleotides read TGTGCCAGCAGCTCTCCCTTGGGACAGCCCGGGGGAAACACCATATATTTT. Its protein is CASSSPLGQPGGNTIYF.